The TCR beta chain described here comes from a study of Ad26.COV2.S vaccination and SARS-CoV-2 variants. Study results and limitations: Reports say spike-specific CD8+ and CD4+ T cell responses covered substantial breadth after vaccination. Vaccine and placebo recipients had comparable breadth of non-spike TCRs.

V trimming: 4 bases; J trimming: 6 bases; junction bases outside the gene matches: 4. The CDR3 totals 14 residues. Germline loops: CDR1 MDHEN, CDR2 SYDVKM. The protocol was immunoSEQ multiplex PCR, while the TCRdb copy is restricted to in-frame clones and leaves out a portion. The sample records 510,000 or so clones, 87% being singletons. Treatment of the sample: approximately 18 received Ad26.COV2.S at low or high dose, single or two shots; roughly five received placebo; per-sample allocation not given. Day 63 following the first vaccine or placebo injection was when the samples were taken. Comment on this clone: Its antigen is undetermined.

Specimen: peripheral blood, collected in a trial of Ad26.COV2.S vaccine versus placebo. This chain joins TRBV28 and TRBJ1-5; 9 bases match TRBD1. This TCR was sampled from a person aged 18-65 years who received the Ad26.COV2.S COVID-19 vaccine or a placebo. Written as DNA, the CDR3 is TGTGCCAGCAGTTATACAGGGGGCGGTCAGCCCCAGCATTTT. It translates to CASSYTGGGQPQHF.